The subject of this entry is one T cell receptor (beta chain). Its matching antigen is unknown. The data belong to a study of tumor and adjacent non-tumor tissue in lung cancer. Study-level information: Aged about 31 to 76 years, patients included fewer than 11 men and several women with stage I to III disease. Some 4.2 million productive TCRbeta reads were obtained per sample on average. Broader study findings: Normal lung showed higher cumulative top 100 clone frequency than tumor.

V lost 10 bases and J lost 7, with 20 bases in between. Per the germline V gene, CDR1 is SGHAT and CDR2 is FQNNGV. The CDR3 contains 14 residues. TCRbeta libraries were built with three rounds of nested PCR, modified from ARM-PCR. TCRdb reprocessed the multiplex PCR reads via MiXCR and lists one record per CDR3 protein. This sample has 98,000 or so distinct CDR3 sequences, with 80% found just once. RNA was extracted from bulk tissue without any cell sorting. Distant lung tissue was collected more than 3 cm away from the tumor edge. Donors were chemotherapy-naive, newly diagnosed lung cancer surgical patients in China, August–late 2014.

This TCR was sampled from a man between 60 and 75 years old with small cell lung cancer. The chain is built from TRBV11-2 and TRBJ2-1, with D possibly being TRBD1 (5 bases). The sample comprised distant non-tumor lung tissue. The CDR3 sequence is CATHTRQGENEQFF. CDR3 in DNA: TGTGCCACCCACACTCGGCAGGGCGAGAATGAGCAGTTCTTC.